This T cell receptor beta chain appears in the sequencing data of a study of Ad26.COV2.S vaccination and SARS-CoV-2 variants (dated by TCRdb to the early 2020s). Some background on the complete study: Donors in the vaccine arm were drawn from COV1001, a multicentre, randomized, double-blind, placebo-controlled phase I-IIa trial testing Ad26.COV2.S in healthy adults. Investigators did not know the trial group allocation while performing experiments and assessing outcomes. Trial participants were randomized into five groups of five, in which low-dose or high-dose Ad26.COV2.S was given once or twice, or placebo was given on both occasions. The TCR-sequenced set comprised approximately 30 samples: about 19 Ad26.COV2.S vaccine recipients, 5 placebo recipients and 8 SARS-CoV-2 convalescent individuals. Ad26.COV2.S was administered intramuscularly at 5 x 10^10 or 1 x 10^11 viral particles, either as a single shot or as two shots given 56 days apart. TCRbeta repertoire sequencing served as the tool for gauging how specific and how broad the SARS-CoV-2-reactive T cell receptors were following Ad26.COV2.S vaccination. Broad study findings and their caveats: After vaccination, substantial breadth of spike-specific CD8+ and CD4+ T cell responses was reported. Spike-specific TCR breadth was higher in Ad26.COV2.S recipients than in placebo recipients (P = 0.0014). The authors noted that total T cell responses may have been underestimated by the TCR breadth and depth analyses. The study lacked the statistical power to compare responses across vaccine doses or regimens. Vaccine and placebo recipients had comparable non-spike TCR breadth, which fits with the vaccine containing only spike.

Notes on this clone: Its binding antigen is unknown. The input lacks base qualities; no much larger clone sits a single base away.

The CDR3 runs 17 residues from the cysteine to the phenylalanine. Only the CDR3 region is kept as DNA, spanning 51 bases read in frame from base 1. The germline V gene supplies CDR1 MDHEN and CDR2 SYDVKM. V sheds 2 bases and J sheds 4 bases, leaving 20 bases between their ends. The immunoSEQ Assay was used to sequence TCRbeta CDR3 regions. After extraction, genomic DNA underwent amplification by bias-controlled multiplex PCR, followed by high-throughput sequencing. On the authors' methods: To quantify the absolute abundance of every unique TCRbeta CDR3 region, sequences were collapsed and filtered. T cell fraction was estimated by normalization of TCRbeta template counts to usable DNA, with usable DNA being measured through amplification of reference genes present in all nucleated cells. Repertoire TCRs were annotated as SARS-CoV-2-specific by exact matching of V gene, CDR3 amino acid sequence and J gene to a known reactive TCR set. MIRA supplied the reference SARS-CoV-2 TCR set, which was filtered for enrichment in COVID-19-positive ImmuneCODE repertoires so that public or cross-reactive TCRs were removed. Using the MIRA antigens, annotated TCRs were further analysed by specific ORF or by position within an ORF. Depth was the summed frequency of annotated unique rearrangements, while breadth was defined as annotated unique rearrangements over total unique productive rearrangements. Two-sided Wilcoxon rank-sum tests were used to compare TCR breadth between groups. TCRdb stores this immuneACCESS table with in-frame sequences only. Part of the clones is absent; in the studies checked, under half of the shortfall reflects unresolved V genes, and no reason is known for the rest. V and J calls plus clone size are reproduced from that table; the DNA served to infer D and trimming. In this sample the table shows 430,000 or so clones, 90% of which occur a single time. The top ten constitute 9% to 15% of the sample.

Taken with the paper, the label for treatment or condition translates to: roughly 20 received Ad26.COV2.S at low or high dose, single or two shots; about 5 received placebo; per-sample allocation not given. For vaccine and placebo recipients, repertoires were sequenced using samples collected on day 63 after the first injection. Cohort 1b enrolled about two dozen adults aged 18-55 years at a single site in Boston, USA, between 29 July and 7 August 2020. Ad26.COV2.S consisted of a replication-incompetent adenovirus type 26 vector by which a prefusion-stabilized SARS-CoV-2 spike protein from the original Wuhan strain was expressed.

This sequence was found in a person aged 18-65 years who received the Ad26.COV2.S COVID-19 vaccine or a placebo. Material: peripheral blood, obtained in a trial of Ad26.COV2.S vaccine versus placebo. The V and J segments used are TRBV28 and TRBJ1-2, with the identity of the D gene unclear. The CDR3 has the sequence CASSLRRGPGNLYGYTF. The DNA is TGTGCCAGCAGTTTAAGAAGAGGGCCGGGGAACCTCTATGGCTACACCTTC.